The next 16 T cell receptor beta chains were all read from a single sample in a study of technical replicates of blood from four donors. Sequenced by immunoSEQ multiplex PCR; TCRdb stores in-frame clones only, minus some. The table includes around 83,000 clones, roughly 92% detected once. The sample taken for sequencing was T cells isolated from PBMCs. These receptors were obtained from a human donor in good health.

This sequence joins TRBV27 and TRBJ2-3; TRBD2 agrees at 9 bases. The CDR3 sequence is 15 residues long. Germline V lookup: CDR1 MNHEY, CDR2 SMNVEV (reference sequence). Unmatched junction bases numbered 3, after V lost 4 bases and J lost 1 base. The CDR3 spells CASSWSSGGTDTQYF. The CDR3 DNA sequence: TGTGCCAGCAGTTGGTCTAGCGGGGGCACAGATACGCAGTATTTT.

This clone was picked up one time. V usage is TRBV6-5 and J usage is TRBJ2-1; TRBD2 is a possible D gene (5 bases). V dropped 6 bases and J dropped 9 bases, with 15 bases sitting between them. The V gene's germline CDR1 is MNHEY and CDR2 SVGAGI. The CDR3 consists of 13 residues. The CDR3 sequence is CASRLYMSGEQFF. The CDR3 region has the DNA TGTGCCAGCAGGCTATATATGAGCGGTGAGCAGTTCTTC.

The V and J genes are TRBV5-4 and TRBJ1-2; perhaps TRBD1 as D (6 bases). The V and J ends lost 7 bases and 8 bases respectively, with 27 bases between them. CDR3 length: 16 residues. Germline V gene data show CDR1 as SGHNT and CDR2 as YYREEE (reference sequence). The CDR3 loop reads CASAPGPGDDSGGYTF. The CDR3 coding sequence is TGTGCCAGCGCCCCCGGACCAGGGGACGATTCTGGGGGCTACACCTTC.

The chain joins TRBV6-5 to TRBJ1-2, with no clear D. The CDR3 sequence is 12 residues long. Per the germline V gene, CDR1 is MNHEY and CDR2 is SVGAGI. V was pared by 2 bases and J by 8 bases, with 9 bases between. CDR3 DNA: TGTGCCAGCAGTTACGGCCCCGAAGGCTACACCTTC. Translating it yields CASSYGPEGYTF.

Worth noting for this clone: A junction boundary mismatches the germline segment, possibly from a read error. The chain couples TRBV7-7 to TRBJ2-5; D perhaps matches TRBD1 (5 bases). The CDR3 length is 14 residues. Germline-derived CDR1 and CDR2 are SSHAT and FNYEAQ (reference sequence). CDR3 nucleotide sequence: TGTGCTAGCAGCCCTACAGGCGTGGCAGAGACCCAGTACTTC. Its protein is CASSPTGVAETQYF.

The chain combines TRBV5-1 with TRBJ2-7; the match to TRBD2 covers 9 bases. Germline V gives CDR1 SGHRS, CDR2 YFSETQ. With V trimmed by 2 bases and J by 3 bases, 3 bases remained unmatched. The length of the CDR3 is 14 residues. The CDR3 sequence is CASSFTTSGYEQYF. The CDR3 DNA is TGCGCCAGCAGCTTCACGACTAGCGGCTACGAGCAGTACTTC. The whole variable domain, remainder taken from reference TRBV5-1 and TRBJ2-7, is KAGVTQTPRYLIKTRGQQVTLSCSPISGHRSVSWYQQTPGQGLQFLFEYFSETQRNKGNFPGRFSGRQFSNSRSEMNVSTLELGDSALYLCASSFTTSGYEQYFGPGTRLTVT.

In DNA, the CDR3 is TGTGCCAGCAGCGTCTACGGCACAGATACGCAGTATTTT. Translating gives CASSVYGTDTQYF. The chain recombines TRBV7-9 with TRBJ2-3; no definite D call. The germline V and J ends were trimmed by 5 bases and 1 base, with 7 bases remaining between them. This CDR3 contains 13 residues. Looked up from germline, CDR1 is SEHNR and CDR2 is FQNEAQ (reference sequence).

The rearrangement uses TRBV9 and TRBJ1-2; a possible D gene is TRBD1 (5 bases). The V end was cut by 2 bases, the J end by 9 bases, with 11 bases between. This CDR3 contains 12 residues. Germline-derived CDR1 and CDR2 are SGDLS and YYNGEE. This CDR3 reads CASSVGQGSYTF. The CDR3 region has the DNA TGTGCCAGCAGCGTGGGGCAGGGAAGCTACACCTTC.

There are a few counts of this clone. The genes are TRBV19 and TRBJ1-1; tentatively, D is TRBD1 (5 bases). The germline CDR1 and CDR2 sequences are LNHDA and SQIVND (reference sequence). The CDR3 totals 13 residues. V was shortened by 5 bases and J by 1 base, with 8 bases between the two germline ends. CDR3 region: CASSLQGNTEAFF. As DNA, the CDR3 is TGTGCCAGTAGTCTCCAGGGGAACACTGAAGCTTTCTTT.

J is TRBJ2-3 and V is TRBV6-5; perhaps TRBD2 as D (5 bases). V was cut by 0 bases and J by 6 bases, with 13 bases left in between. The CDR3 totals 15 residues. CDR1 is MNHEY and CDR2 is SVGAGI in the germline V gene. CDR3: CASSYSLVYTDTQYF. DNA of the CDR3: TGTGCCAGCAGTTACTCACTAGTTTACACCGATACGCAGTATTTT.

This chain links TRBV30 with TRBJ2-7, with 8 bases matching TRBD1. The CDR3 sequence is 13 residues long. Per germline, CDR1 GTSNPN and CDR2 SVGIG (reference sequence). Germline trimming cut 4 bases from V and 6 bases from J; bases unmatched to any gene: 8. The CDR3 nucleotides read TGTGCCTGGAACTCCGGACAGGGAGTCGAGCAGTACTTC. It specifies CAWNSGQGVEQYF.

This rearrangement joins TRBV28 to TRBJ1-3; unclear D gene. The germline CDR1 and CDR2 sequences are MDHEN and SYDVKM. The CDR3 has 15 residues. The V end was cut by 3 bases, the J end by 0 bases, with 9 bases between. The CDR3 sequence is CASSFTQASGNTIYF. DNA for the CDR3: TGTGCCAGCAGTTTTACCCAGGCCTCTGGAAACACCATATATTTT. Using reference TRBV28 and TRBJ1-3 for the parts outside the CDR3, the full variable domain is DVKVTQSSRYLVKRTGEKVFLECVQDMDHENMFWYRQDPGLGLRLIYFSYDVKMKEKGDIPEGYSVSREKKERFSLILESASTNQTSMYLCASSFTQASGNTIYFGEGSWLTVV.

The V gene is TRBV4-1, the J gene TRBJ1-1; D gene uncertain. V lost 4 bases and J lost 2, with 5 bases in between. The germline V gene has CDR1 MGHRA and CDR2 YSYEKL. CDR3 size: 12 residues. CDR3 sequence reads: CASSLGNTEAFF. In DNA form, the CDR3 reads TGCGCCAGCAGCCTCGGTAACACTGAAGCTTTCTTT.

The rearrangement joins TRBV30 to TRBJ2-1, with TRBD1 identical over 12 bases. Trimming cost V 2 bases and J 7 bases; bases outside gene matches: 9. This CDR3 comprises 16 residues. Germline lookup yields CDR1 GTSNPN and CDR2 SVGIG (reference sequence). The CDR3 DNA reads as TGTGCCTGGAGTACGGGACAGGGGGCCGTAAAAAATGAGCAGTTCTTC. It yields the protein CAWSTGQGAVKNEQFF. Drawing the rest from reference TRBV30 and TRBJ2-1, the complete variable domain is SQTIHQWPATLVQPVGSPLSLECTVEGTSNPNLYWYRQAAGRGLQLLFYSVGIGQISSEVPQNLSASRPQDRQFILSSKKLLLSDSGFYLCAWSTGQGAVKNEQFFGPGTRLTVL.

This chain links TRBV28 with TRBJ2-1; D might be TRBD2 (6 bases). V lost 6 bases, J lost 8 bases, and 17 bases lay in between. The CDR3 length is 14 residues. The V gene's germline CDR1 is MDHEN and CDR2 SYDVKM. The DNA for the CDR3 is TGTGCCAGCAGAGGGTGGGCCGGGAGTGATGAGCAGTTCTTC. Its protein product is CASRGWAGSDEQFF.

The V call is TRBV5-1, the J call TRBJ1-3; D is perhaps TRBD1 (6 bases). Trimming removed 1 base from V and 0 bases from J, with 11 bases in between. Germline V gives CDR1 SGHRS, CDR2 YFSETQ. CDR3 length: 16 amino acids. Here the CDR3 reads CASSLPGQSSGNTIYF. The CDR3 region has the DNA TGCGCCAGCAGCTTGCCCGGACAGAGCTCTGGAAACACCATATATTTT.